This TCR beta chain originates from a study of blood T cell repertoires in COVID-19. Study background: From the United States, Italy and Spain came samples of acute and convalescent COVID-19.

Enrollment of patients from Seattle took place during active infection, with longitudinal follow-up. This clone was seen only once. This CDR3 spans 16 amino acids. The V gene's germline CDR1 is SGDLS and CDR2 YYNGEE. The V and J ends lost 6 bases and 4 bases, in that order; junction bases with no gene match: 11. Clones were sequenced by immunoSEQ multiplex PCR, and TCRdb holds only the in-frame ones, with some missing. The sample carries 90,000 to 100,000 clones, under 90% recorded once. The genes are TRBV9 and TRBJ2-2, with TRBD2 matching 8 bases. The sample consisted of peripheral blood. The clonotype originates from a man between 60 and 75 years old with COVID-19, enrolled during active disease. CDR3 DNA: TGTGCCAGCACCCTCAAAGCGGGGGCGAGCACCGGGGAGCTGTTTTTT. It codes for CASTLKAGASTGELFF.